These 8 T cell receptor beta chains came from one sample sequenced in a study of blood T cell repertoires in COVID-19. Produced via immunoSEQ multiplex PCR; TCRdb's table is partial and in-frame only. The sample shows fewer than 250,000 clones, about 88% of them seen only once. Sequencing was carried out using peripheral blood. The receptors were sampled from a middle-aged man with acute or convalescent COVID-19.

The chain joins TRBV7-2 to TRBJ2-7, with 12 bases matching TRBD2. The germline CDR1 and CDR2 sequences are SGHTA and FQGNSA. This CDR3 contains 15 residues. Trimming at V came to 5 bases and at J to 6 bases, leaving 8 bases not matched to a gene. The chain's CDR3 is CASSPLTSGSLEQYF. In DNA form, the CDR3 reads TGTGCCAGCAGCCCCCTGACTAGCGGGAGTCTCGAGCAGTACTTC.

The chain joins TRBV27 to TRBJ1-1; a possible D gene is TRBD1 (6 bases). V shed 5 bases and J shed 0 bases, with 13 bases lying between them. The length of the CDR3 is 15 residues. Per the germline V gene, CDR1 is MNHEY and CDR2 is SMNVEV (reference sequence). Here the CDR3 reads CASSPLQGLNTEAFF. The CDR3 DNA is TGTGCCAGCAGTCCCTTACAGGGCTTGAACACTGAAGCTTTCTTT.

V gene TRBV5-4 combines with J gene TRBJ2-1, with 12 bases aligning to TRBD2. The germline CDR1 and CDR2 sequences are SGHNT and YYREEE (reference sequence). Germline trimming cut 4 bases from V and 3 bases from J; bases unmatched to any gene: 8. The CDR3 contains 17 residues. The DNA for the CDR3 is TGTGCCAGCAGCCACTTAGGACTAGCGGGGAGCTACAATGAGCAGTTCTTC. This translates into CASSHLGLAGSYNEQFF. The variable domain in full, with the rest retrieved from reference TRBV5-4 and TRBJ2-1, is ETGVTQSPTHLIKTRGQQVTLRCSSQSGHNTVSWYQQALGQGPQFIFQYYREEENGRGNFPPRFSGLQFPNYSSELNVNALELDDSALYLCASSHLGLAGSYNEQFFGPGTRLTVL.

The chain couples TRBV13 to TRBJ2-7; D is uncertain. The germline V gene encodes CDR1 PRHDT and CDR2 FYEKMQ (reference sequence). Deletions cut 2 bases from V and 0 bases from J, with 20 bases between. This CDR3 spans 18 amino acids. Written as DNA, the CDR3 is TGTGCCAGCAGCTTACACCCATGGAGCGATGCCAGCTCCTACGAGCAGTACTTC. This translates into CASSLHPWSDASSYEQYF.

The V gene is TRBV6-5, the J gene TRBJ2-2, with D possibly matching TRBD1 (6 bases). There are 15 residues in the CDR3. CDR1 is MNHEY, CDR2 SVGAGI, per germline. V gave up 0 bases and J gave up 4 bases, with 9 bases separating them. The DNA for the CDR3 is TGTGCCAGCAGTTACTCGTGGGGGCGCACCGGGGAGCTGTTTTTT. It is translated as CASSYSWGRTGELFF.

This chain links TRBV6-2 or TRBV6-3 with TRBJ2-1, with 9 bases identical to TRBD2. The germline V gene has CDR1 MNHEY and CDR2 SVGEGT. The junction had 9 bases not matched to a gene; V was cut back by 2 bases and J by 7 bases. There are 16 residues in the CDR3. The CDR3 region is CASSYLGGGAVNEQFF. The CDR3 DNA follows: TGTGCCAGCAGTTACCTAGGCGGGGGGGCCGTGAATGAGCAGTTCTTC.

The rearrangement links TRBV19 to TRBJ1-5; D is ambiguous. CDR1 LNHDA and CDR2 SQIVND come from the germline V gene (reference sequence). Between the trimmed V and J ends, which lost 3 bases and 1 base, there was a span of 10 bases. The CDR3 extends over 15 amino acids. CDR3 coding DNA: TGTGCCAGTAGTATCGGCGGGTTGAGCAATCAGCCCCAGCATTTT. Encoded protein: CASSIGGLSNQPQHF.

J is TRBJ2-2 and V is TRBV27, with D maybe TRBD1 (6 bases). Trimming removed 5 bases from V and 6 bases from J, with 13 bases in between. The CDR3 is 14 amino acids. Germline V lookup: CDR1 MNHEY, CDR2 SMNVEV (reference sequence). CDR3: CASSPTTGAGELFF. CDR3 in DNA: TGTGCCAGCAGTCCCACGACAGGTGCCGGGGAGCTGTTTTTT.